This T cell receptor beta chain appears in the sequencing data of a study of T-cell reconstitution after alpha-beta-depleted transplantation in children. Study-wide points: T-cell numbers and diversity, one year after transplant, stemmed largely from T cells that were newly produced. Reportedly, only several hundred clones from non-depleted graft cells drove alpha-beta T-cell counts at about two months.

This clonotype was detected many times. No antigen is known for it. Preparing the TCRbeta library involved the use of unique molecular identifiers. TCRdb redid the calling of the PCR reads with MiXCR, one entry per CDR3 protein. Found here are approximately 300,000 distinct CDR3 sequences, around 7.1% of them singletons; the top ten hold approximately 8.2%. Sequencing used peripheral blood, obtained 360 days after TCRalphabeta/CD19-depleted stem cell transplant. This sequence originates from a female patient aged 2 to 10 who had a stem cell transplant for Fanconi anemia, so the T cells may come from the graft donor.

The CDR3 protein is CASSFGTSYYGELFF. CDR3 nucleotide sequence: TGTGCCAGCAGCTTTGGGACTAGTTACTACGGGGAGCTGTTTTTT. This chain links TRBV11-2 with TRBJ2-2; TRBD2 aligns across 8 bases. CDR1 and CDR2 (germline): SGHAT, FQNNGV. Trimming took 3 bases from V and 7 from J; bases not matched to a gene: 7. CDR3 size: 15 residues.